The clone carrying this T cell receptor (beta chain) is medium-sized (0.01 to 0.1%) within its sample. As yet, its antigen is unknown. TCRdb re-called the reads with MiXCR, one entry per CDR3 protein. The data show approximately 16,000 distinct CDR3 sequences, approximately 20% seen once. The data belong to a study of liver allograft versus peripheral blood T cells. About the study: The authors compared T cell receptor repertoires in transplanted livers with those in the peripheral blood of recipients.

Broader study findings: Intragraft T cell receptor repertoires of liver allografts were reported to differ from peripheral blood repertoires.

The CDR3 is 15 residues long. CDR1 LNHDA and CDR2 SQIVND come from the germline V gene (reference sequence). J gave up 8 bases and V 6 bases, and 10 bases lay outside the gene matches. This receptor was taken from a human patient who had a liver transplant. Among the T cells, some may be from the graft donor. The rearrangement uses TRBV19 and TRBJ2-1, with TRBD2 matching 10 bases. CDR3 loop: CASRPRAGGPDEQFF. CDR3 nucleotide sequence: TGTGCCAGTAGGCCGAGAGCGGGAGGGCCGGATGAGCAGTTCTTC. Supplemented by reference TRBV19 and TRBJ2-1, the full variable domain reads DGGITQSPKYLFRKEGQNVTLSCEQNLNHDAMYWYRQDPGQGLRLIYYSQIVNDFQKGDIAEGYSVSREKKESFPLTVTSAQKNPTAFYLCASRPRAGGPDEQFFGPGTRLTVL.